This TCR beta chain derives from a study of OX40 agonist ivuxolimab in advanced cancers. The study in broad terms: Ivuxolimab was an agonistic, fully human IgG2 monoclonal antibody directed against OX40 (CD134), a costimulatory receptor. Intravenous ivuxolimab was administered to patients every 2 weeks at six dose levels: 0.01, 0.1, 0.3, 1.5, 3 and 10 mg/kg. Of the approximately 50 patients in dose escalation, approximately 20 had hepatocellular carcinoma, some 15 had melanoma, 9 had renal cell carcinoma and 9 had head and neck cancer. In the dose-escalation cohort, 75% to 85% of patients were male, and the mean age was approximately 60 years with a range of roughly 23 to 79. Patients were allowed to have had prior anti-PD-1, anti-PD-L1 or anti-CTLA-4 therapy, and 40% of the dose-escalation patients had previously received checkpoint inhibitors. Partial responses occurred in three dose-escalation patients: two with cutaneous melanoma and one with hepatocellular carcinoma. The point of sequencing TCRbeta in the periphery was to test whether ivuxolimab changed TCR sequence diversity and drove clonal T-cell expansion. The paper describes the monotherapy dose-escalation part (N of about 50 patients) of the phase I trial of ivuxolimab.

Findings and caveats that apply to the study as a whole: In the 0.1-3.0 mg/kg groups, partial responders had among the lowest normalized peripheral clonal expansion, particularly in CD8+ T cells. Antigen specificity was not determined for the clonally expanded peripheral T cells. Low levels of normalized T-cell clonal expansion were also seen in some nonresponding patients. At doses of 0.1 to 3.0 mg/kg, clonal expansion of both CD4+ and CD8+ T cells in blood was seen between baseline and week 6. On average, CD8+ T cells showed more expanded clones than CD4+ T cells after ivuxolimab.

On this clone: This clone's antigen is unknown. No qualities accompany the bases; no much larger clone lies one base away.

The trial excluded patients who had a history of autoimmune disease or were on systemic immunosuppression. Peripheral blood for TCR sequencing was collected from all dose cohorts at baseline, on cycle 4 day 1, and on cycle 7 day 1. The samples were drawn from a first-in-human, open-label, multicenter phase I dose-escalation trial of ivuxolimab. Adults with locally advanced or metastatic melanoma, renal cell carcinoma, hepatocellular carcinoma or head and neck squamous cell carcinoma were enrolled in the trial. CD4+ and CD8+ T cells were sorted separately from peripheral blood before TCR sequencing. Genomic DNA was isolated from the sorted cells so that the TCRbeta CDR3 region could be sequenced. The immunoSEQ Assay was used to sequence the TCRbeta CDR3 regions. TCRdb holds this immuneACCESS table with in-frame rearrangements only. Some clones are missing; in checked studies, unresolved V genes explain under half, and the rest has no known cause. Counted in this sample were 71,000 or so clones; more than 75% of them appeared once. The ten largest make up 8.2% of the sample.

Specimen: CD4+ or CD8+ T cells sorted from blood, collected in a trial of the OX40 agonist ivuxolimab. This receptor was taken from an adult with an advanced solid tumor such as melanoma, head and neck, liver or kidney cancer.

The CDR3 region reads CAWSVQGLAGVAYNEQFF. The nucleotide sequence is given as TGTGCCTGGAGTGTACAGGGGCTAGCGGGAGTTGCCTACAATGAGCAGTTCTTC. Recombination connected TRBV30 to TRBJ2-1; 10 central bases correspond to TRBD2. Trimming accounts for 0 bases at V and 2 bases at J, while the number of junction bases matched to no gene is 10. The germline V gene (reference sequence) specifies GTSNPN as CDR1 and SVGIG as CDR2. The CDR3, from cysteine to phenylalanine, totals 18 residues. CDR3 DNA only is kept here, 54 bases in frame from base 1.